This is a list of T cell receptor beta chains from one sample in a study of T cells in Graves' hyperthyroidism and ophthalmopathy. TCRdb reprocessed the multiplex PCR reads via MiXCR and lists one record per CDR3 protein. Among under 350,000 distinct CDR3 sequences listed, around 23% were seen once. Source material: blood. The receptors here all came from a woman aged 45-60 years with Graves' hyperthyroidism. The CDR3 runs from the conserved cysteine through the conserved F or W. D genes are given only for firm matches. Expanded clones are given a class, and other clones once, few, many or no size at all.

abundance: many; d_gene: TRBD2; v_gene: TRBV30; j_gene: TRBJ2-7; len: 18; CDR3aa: CAWSGVGTSGRRPYEQYF; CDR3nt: TGTGCCTGGAGTGGGGTTGGGACTAGCGGGAGGCGACCCTACGAGCAGTACTTC
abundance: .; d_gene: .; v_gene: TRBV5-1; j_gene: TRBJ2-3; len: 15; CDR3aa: CASSLSTGRADTQYF; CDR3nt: TGCGCCAGCAGCTTGTCTACGGGGCGGGCAGATACGCAGTATTTT
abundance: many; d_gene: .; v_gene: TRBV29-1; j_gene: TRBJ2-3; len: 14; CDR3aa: CSVEITEGWDTQYF; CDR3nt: TGCAGCGTTGAAATCACAGAGGGTTGGGATACGCAGTATTTT
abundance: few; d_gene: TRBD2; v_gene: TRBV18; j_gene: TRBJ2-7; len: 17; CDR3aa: CASSPMTSGSRDVEQYF; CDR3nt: TGTGCCAGCTCACCGATGACTAGCGGGAGTAGGGATGTCGAGCAGTACTTC
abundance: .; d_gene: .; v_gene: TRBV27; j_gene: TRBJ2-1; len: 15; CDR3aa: CASSLNPLGVNEQFF; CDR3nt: TGTGCCAGCAGTTTAAACCCGTTGGGGGTAAATGAGCAGTTCTTC
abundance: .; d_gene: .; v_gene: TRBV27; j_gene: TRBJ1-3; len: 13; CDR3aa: CASRYRAGNTIYF; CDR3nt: TGTGCCAGCAGATACAGGGCTGGAAACACCATATATTTT
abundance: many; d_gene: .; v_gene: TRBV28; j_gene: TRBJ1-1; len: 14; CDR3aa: CASSLDIQNTEAFF; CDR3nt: TGTGCCAGCAGTTTGGACATCCAGAACACTGAAGCTTTCTTT
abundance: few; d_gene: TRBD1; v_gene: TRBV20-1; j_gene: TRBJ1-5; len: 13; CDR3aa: CSAEGQGNQPQHF; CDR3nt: TGCAGTGCCGAGGGACAGGGCAATCAGCCCCAGCATTTT
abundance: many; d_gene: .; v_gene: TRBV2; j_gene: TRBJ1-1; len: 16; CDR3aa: CASSAQGTRMNTEAFF; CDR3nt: TGTGCCAGCAGTGCGCAGGGAACCAGGATGAACACTGAAGCTTTCTTT
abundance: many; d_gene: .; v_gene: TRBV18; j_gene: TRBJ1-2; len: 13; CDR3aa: CASSPGRDYGYTF; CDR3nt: TGTGCCAGCTCACCGGGCAGGGATTATGGCTACACCTTC
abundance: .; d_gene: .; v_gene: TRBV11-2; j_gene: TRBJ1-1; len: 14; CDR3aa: CASTLRGARTEAFF; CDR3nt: TGTGCCAGCACACTACGGGGGGCGAGGACTGAAGCTTTCTTT
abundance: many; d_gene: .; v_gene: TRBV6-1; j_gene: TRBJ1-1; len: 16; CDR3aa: CASSEALGVSNTEAFF; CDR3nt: TGTGCCAGCAGTGAAGCGCTCGGGGTGTCGAACACTGAAGCTTTCTTT
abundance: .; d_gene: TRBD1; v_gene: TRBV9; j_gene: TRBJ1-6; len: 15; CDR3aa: CASSGGQGYNSPLHF; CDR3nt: TGTGCCAGCAGCGGAGGACAGGGCTATAATTCACCCCTCCACTTT
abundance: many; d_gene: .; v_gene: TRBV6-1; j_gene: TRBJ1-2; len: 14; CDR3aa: CASRSLGGANGYTF; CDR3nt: TGTGCCAGCAGGTCCCTTGGGGGGGCTAATGGCTACACCTTC
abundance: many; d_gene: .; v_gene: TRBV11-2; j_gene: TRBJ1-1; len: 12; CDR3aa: CASSLAETEAFF; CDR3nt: TGTGCCAGCAGCTTAGCCGAGACTGAAGCTTTCTTT
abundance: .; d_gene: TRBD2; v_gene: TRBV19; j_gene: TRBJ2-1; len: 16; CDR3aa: CASSPLPGRALGEQFF; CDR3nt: TGTGCCAGTAGTCCCCTTCCCGGGAGGGCCCTGGGTGAGCAGTTCTTC
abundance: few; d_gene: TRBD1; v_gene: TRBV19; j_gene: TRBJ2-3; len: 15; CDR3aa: CASSNRGWSTDTQYF; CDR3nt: TGTGCCAGTAGTAACAGGGGCTGGTCCACAGATACGCAGTATTTT
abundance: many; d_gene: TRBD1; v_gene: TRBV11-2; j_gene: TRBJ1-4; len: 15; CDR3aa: CASRQYRGRNEKLFF; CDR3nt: TGTGCCAGCAGGCAATACAGGGGTAGAAATGAAAAACTGTTTTTT
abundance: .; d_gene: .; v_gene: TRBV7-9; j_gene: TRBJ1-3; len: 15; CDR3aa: CTSSATARSGNTIYF; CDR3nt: TGTACCAGCAGCGCAACAGCCAGATCTGGAAACACCATATATTTT
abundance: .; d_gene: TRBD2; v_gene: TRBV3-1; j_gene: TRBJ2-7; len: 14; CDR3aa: CASSQGTSGYEQYF; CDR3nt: TGTGCCAGCAGCCAAGGGACTAGCGGCTACGAGCAGTACTTC
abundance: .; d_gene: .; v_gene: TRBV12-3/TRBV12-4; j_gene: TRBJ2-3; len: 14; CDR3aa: CASSFSRQTDTQYF; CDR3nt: TGTGCCAGCAGTTTTTCCAGACAGACAGATACGCAGTATTTT
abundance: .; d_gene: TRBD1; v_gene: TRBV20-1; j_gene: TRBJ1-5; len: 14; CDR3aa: CSARPGTAGRPQHF; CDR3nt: TGCAGTGCTAGACCCGGGACAGCCGGCCGGCCCCAGCATTTT
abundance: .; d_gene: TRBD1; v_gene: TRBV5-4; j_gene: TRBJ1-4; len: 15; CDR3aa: CASSSGQKTNEKLFF; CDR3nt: TGTGCCAGCAGCTCGGGACAGAAAACTAATGAAAAACTGTTTTTT
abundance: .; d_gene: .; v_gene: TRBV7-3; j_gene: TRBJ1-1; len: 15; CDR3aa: CASSLDQGLDTEAFF; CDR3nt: TGTGCCAGCAGCTTAGATCAGGGGCTGGACACTGAAGCTTTCTTT
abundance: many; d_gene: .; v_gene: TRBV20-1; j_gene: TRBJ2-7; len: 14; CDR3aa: CSARDSPSSYEQYF; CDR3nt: TGCAGTGCTAGAGATTCGCCTAGCTCTTACGAGCAGTACTTC
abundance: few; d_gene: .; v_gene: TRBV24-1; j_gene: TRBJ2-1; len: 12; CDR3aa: CATSDLHSEQFF; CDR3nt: TGTGCCACCAGTGATTTGCATTCTGAGCAGTTCTTC
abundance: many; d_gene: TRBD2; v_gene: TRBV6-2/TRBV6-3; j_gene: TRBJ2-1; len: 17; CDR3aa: CASRHRGRGRTDNEQFF; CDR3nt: TGTGCCAGCAGACATAGGGGTCGCGGGAGGACGGACAATGAGCAGTTCTTC
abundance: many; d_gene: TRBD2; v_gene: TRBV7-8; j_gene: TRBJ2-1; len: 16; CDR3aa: CASSTRLAGGPVEQFF; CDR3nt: TGTGCCAGCAGCACCAGACTAGCGGGGGGGCCTGTAGAGCAGTTCTTC
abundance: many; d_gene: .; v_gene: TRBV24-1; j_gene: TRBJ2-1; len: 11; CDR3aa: CATSAHNEQFF; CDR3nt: TGTGCCACCAGTGCCCACAATGAGCAGTTCTTC
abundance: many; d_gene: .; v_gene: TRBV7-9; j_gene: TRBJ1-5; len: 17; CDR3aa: CASPHPGGLGDNQPQHF; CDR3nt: TGTGCCAGCCCCCATCCGGGAGGGTTAGGTGACAATCAGCCCCAGCATTTT
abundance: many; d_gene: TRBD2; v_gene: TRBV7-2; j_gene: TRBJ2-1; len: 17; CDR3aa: CASSFRFASGGVFEQFF; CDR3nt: TGTGCCAGCAGCTTCCGATTCGCTAGCGGGGGGGTATTTGAGCAGTTCTTC
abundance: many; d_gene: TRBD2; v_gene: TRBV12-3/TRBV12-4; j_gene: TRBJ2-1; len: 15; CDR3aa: CASSPGLAPTNEQFF; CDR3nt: TGTGCCAGCAGTCCAGGACTAGCGCCGACCAATGAGCAGTTCTTC
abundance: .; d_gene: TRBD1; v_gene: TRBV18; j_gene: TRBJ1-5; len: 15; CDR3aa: CASSPPGTDNQPQHF; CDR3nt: TGTGCCAGCTCACCCCCCGGGACAGACAATCAGCCCCAGCATTTT
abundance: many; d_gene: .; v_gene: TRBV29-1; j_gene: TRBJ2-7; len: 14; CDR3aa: CSVGTRQINYEQYF; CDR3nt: TGCAGCGTGGGCACTCGACAGATAAACTACGAGCAGTACTTC
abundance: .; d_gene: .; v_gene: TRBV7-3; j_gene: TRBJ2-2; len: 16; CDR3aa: CASSLFAGTNTGELFF; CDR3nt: TGTGCCAGCAGCTTGTTTGCGGGGACGAACACCGGGGAGCTGTTTTTT
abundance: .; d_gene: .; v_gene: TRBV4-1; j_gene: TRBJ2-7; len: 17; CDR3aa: CASSHAAGKHSSYEQYF; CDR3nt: TGCGCCAGCAGCCACGCGGCGGGAAAGCATAGCTCCTACGAGCAGTACTTC
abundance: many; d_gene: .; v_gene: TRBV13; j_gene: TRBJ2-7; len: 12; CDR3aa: CASSLGLGEQYF; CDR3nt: TGTGCCAGCAGCTTAGGCCTAGGCGAGCAGTACTTC
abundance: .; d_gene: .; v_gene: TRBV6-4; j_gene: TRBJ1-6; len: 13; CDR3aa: CASSETGNSPLHF; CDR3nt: TGTGCCAGCAGTGAGACCGGGAATTCACCCCTCCACTTT
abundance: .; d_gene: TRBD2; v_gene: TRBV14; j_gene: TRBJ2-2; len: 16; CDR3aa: CASSQEWTRGYGELFF; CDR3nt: TGTGCCAGCAGCCAAGAATGGACTAGGGGATATGGGGAGCTGTTTTTT
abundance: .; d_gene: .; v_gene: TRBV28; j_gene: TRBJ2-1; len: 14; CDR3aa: CASSLFPANNEQFF; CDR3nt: TGTGCCAGCAGTTTATTTCCAGCGAACAATGAGCAGTTCTTC
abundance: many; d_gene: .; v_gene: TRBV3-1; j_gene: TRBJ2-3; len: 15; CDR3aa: CASSPSRGASDTQYF; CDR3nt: TGTGCCAGCAGCCCCTCACGGGGGGCCTCAGATACGCAGTATTTT
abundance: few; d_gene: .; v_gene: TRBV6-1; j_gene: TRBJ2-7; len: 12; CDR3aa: CASSESWYEQYF; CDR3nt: TGTGCCAGCAGTGAATCCTGGTACGAGCAGTACTTC
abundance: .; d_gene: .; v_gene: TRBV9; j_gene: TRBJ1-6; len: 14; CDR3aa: CASSVGELNSPLHF; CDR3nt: TGTGCCAGCAGCGTTGGGGAGTTAAATTCACCCCTCCACTTT
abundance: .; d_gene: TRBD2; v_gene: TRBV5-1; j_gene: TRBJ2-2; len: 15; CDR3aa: CASSLSGSGAGEPFF; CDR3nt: TGCGCCAGCAGCCTAAGCGGGAGCGGAGCCGGGGAGCCGTTTTTT
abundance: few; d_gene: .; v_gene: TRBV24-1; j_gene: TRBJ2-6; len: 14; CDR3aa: CATSPPSGANVLTF; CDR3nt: TGTGCCACCAGTCCCCCTTCTGGGGCCAACGTCCTGACTTTC
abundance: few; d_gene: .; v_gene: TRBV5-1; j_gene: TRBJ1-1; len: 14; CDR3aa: CASSPGVPGQEAFF; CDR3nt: TGCGCCAGCAGCCCCGGTGTGCCGGGACAAGAAGCTTTCTTT
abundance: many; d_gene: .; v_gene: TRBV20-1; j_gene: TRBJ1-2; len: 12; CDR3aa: CSASLGSLGYTF; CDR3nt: TGCAGTGCTAGTCTAGGGAGTTTGGGCTACACCTTC
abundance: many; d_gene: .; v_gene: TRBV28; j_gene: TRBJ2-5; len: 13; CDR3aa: CANQHRRGETQYF; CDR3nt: TGTGCCAACCAACACCGGCGAGGAGAGACCCAGTACTTC
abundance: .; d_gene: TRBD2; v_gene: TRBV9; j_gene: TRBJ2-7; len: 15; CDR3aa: CASSRLAGGPFEQYF; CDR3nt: TGTGCCAGCAGCCGTTTAGCGGGGGGGCCGTTCGAGCAGTACTTC
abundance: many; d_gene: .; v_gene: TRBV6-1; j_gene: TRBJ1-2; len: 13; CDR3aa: CASSNVRGNGYTF; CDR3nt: TGTGCCAGCAGTAACGTCAGGGGCAATGGCTACACCTTC
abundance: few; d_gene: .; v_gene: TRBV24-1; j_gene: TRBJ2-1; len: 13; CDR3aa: CATSDLRGKEQFF; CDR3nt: TGTGCCACCAGTGATTTAAGGGGGAAGGAGCAGTTCTTC
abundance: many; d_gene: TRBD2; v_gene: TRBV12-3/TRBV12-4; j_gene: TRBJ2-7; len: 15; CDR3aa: CASSPLAGAFNEQYF; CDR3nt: TGTGCCAGCAGTCCGCTAGCGGGAGCCTTTAACGAGCAGTACTTC
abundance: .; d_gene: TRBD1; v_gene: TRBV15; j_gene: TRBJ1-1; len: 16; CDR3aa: CATSVGDSLTNTEAFF; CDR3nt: TGTGCCACCAGCGTGGGGGACAGCCTTACGAACACTGAAGCTTTCTTT
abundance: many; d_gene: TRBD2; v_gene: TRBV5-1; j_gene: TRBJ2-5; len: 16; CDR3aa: CASSEETSAARQTQYF; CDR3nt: TGCGCCAGCAGCGAAGAAACTAGCGCAGCTCGGCAGACCCAGTACTTC
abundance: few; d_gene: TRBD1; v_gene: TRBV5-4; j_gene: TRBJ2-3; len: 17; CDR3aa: CASSWGFGQGLTDTQYF; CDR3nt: TGTGCCAGCAGCTGGGGGTTTGGACAGGGGCTCACAGATACGCAGTATTTT